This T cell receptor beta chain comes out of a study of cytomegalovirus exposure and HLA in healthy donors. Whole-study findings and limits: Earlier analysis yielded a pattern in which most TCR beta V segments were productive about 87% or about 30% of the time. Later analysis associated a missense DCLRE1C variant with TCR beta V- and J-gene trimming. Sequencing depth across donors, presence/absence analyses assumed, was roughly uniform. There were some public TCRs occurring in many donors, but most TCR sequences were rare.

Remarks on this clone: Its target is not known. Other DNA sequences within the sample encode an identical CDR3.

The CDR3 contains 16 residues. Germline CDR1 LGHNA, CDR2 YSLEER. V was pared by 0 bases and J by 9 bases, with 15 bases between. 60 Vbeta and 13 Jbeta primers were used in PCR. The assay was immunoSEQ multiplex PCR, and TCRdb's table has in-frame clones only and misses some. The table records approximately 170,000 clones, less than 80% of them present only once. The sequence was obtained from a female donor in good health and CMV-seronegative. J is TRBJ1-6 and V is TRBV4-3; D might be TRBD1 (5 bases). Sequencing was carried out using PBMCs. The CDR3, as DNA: TGCGCCAGCAGCCAAGATCCGGACATCACCAGTTCACCCCTCCACTTT. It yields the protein CASSQDPDITSSPLHF.